These 22 T cell receptor beta chains share one sample of origin, sequenced in a study of blood T cell repertoires in COVID-19. Produced via immunoSEQ multiplex PCR; TCRdb's table is partial and in-frame only. The sample carries some 120,000 clones, approximately 71% recorded once. The sequenced material came from peripheral blood. Every receptor here comes from a woman aged 70-85 years with acute or convalescent COVID-19.

The chain links TRBV6-5 to TRBJ2-1; weak D call: TRBD2 (6 bases). CDR1 is MNHEY and CDR2 is SVGAGI in the germline V gene. The CDR3 totals 14 residues. V lost 6 bases, J lost 1 base, and 10 bases lay in between. The CDR3 here is CASRARGSYNEQFF. For the CDR3, the DNA is TGTGCCAGCAGGGCCCGGGGGTCCTACAATGAGCAGTTCTTC.

The chain combines TRBV7-9 with TRBJ1-2; tentative D call: TRBD1 (6 bases). Germline CDR1 is SEHNR and CDR2 is FQNEAQ (reference sequence). Deletions cut 2 bases from V and 2 bases from J, with 18 bases between. CDR3 length: 17 residues. CDR3 sequence (DNA): TGTGCCAGCAGCTTACGGAATTTAGGACAGCCCAACTATGGCTACACCTTC. Translated, it gives CASSLRNLGQPNYGYTF.

V usage is TRBV3-1 (or the pseudogene TRBV3-2) and J usage is TRBJ1-1; D perhaps matches TRBD1 (5 bases). This CDR3 comprises 13 residues. V was cut by 5 bases and J by 2 bases, with 9 bases left in between. Germline V lookup: CDR1 LGHDT, CDR2 YNNKEL (reference sequence). CDR3 coding DNA: TGTGCCAGCAGCAGGGGTCTTAACACTGAAGCTTTCTTT. This translates into CASSRGLNTEAFF.

This clone was counted between two and nine times. This chain uses TRBV7-8 with TRBJ1-1; D is ambiguous. This CDR3 region has 20 residues. Germline CDR1 is SGHVS and CDR2 is FQNEAQ. V lost 1 base and J 0 bases, leaving 24 bases between the germline ends. CDR3 nucleotide sequence: TGTGCCAGCAGCTTAGACAGTTGGGCGGGGTTTGCGGGCCTGAACACTGAAGCTTTCTTT. This gives the protein CASSLDSWAGFAGLNTEAFF.

The sample holds one count of this clone. The V call is TRBV5-1, the J call TRBJ2-3; 13 bases match TRBD2. CDR3 size: 17 residues. The germline V gene encodes CDR1 SGHRS and CDR2 YFSETQ. The J segment lost 4 bases and the V segment lost 4 bases, leaving 9 bases of the junction unmatched. CDR3 DNA sequence: TGCGCCAGCAGCCTAGGGACTAGCGGGAAGTCCGCAGATACGCAGTATTTT. This translates into CASSLGTSGKSADTQYF.

The chain couples TRBV11-2 to TRBJ2-5; 7 nucleotides match TRBD1. The CDR3 is 14 amino acids. The trim removed 5 bases at V and 5 bases at J, leaving 8 bases unmatched. Germline V gene data show CDR1 as SGHAT and CDR2 as FQNNGV. The CDR3 DNA reads TGTGCCAGCAGCCGTCTAGACAGGGTTGAGACCCAGTACTTC. This encodes CASSRLDRVETQYF.

The chain recombines TRBV9 with TRBJ2-2, with TRBD1 as a possible D gene (5 bases). The CDR3 contains 15 residues. The germline V gene has CDR1 SGDLS and CDR2 YYNGEE. The V gene lost 4 bases and the J gene lost 1 base, with 11 bases spanning the gap. In DNA form, the CDR3 reads TGTGCCAGCAGCCCAGGGTTGAAGAACACCGGGGAGCTGTTTTTT. Its protein product is CASSPGLKNTGELFF.

This clone was picked up a small number of times. This chain links TRBV12-3 or TRBV12-4 with TRBJ1-5, with D possibly being TRBD1 (6 bases). V lost 4 bases and J 5 bases, leaving 9 bases between the germline ends. The CDR3 runs 13 residues. CDR3 sequence: CASSSRGYQPQHF. CDR3 in DNA: TGTGCCAGCAGTTCCAGGGGCTATCAGCCCCAGCATTTT.

This chain joins TRBV6-5 and TRBJ1-5, with D perhaps matching TRBD1 (6 bases). V was pared by 4 bases and J by 5 bases, with 18 bases between. Germline V gene sequence: CDR1 MNHEY, CDR2 SVGAGI. CDR3 length equals 16 residues. Here the CDR3 DNA reads TGTGCCAGCAGTTCCCTGGGAGGGACATTGGATCAGCCCCAGCATTTT. This translates into CASSSLGGTLDQPQHF.

The table lists this clone with a few counts. The rearrangement uses TRBV4-3 and TRBJ2-3, with 9 nucleotides matching TRBD2. Germline-derived CDR1 and CDR2 are LGHNA and YSLEER. Unmatched junction bases numbered 6, after V lost 3 bases and J lost 2 bases. The CDR3 sequence is 16 residues long. CDR3 loop: CASSHFTSGYTDTQYF. In nucleotides, the CDR3 is TGCGCCAGCAGCCACTTTACTAGCGGGTACACAGATACGCAGTATTTT.

V and J are TRBV9 and TRBJ2-5, with 8 bases matching TRBD1. This CDR3 contains 15 residues. Germline V lookup: CDR1 SGDLS, CDR2 YYNGEE. V gave up 0 bases and J gave up 5 bases; unmatched junction bases: 6. The CDR3 here is CASSVGTGFFETQYF. CDR3 sequence (DNA): TGTGCCAGCAGCGTAGGGACAGGGTTTTTTGAGACCCAGTACTTC.

The rearrangement joins TRBV6-1 to TRBJ1-6, with D maybe TRBD1 (6 bases). V gave up 2 bases and J gave up 6 bases, with 11 bases separating them. The CDR3 extends over 15 amino acids. The germline V gene has CDR1 MNHNS and CDR2 SASEGT. This CDR3 is CASSESGGFNSPLHF. In DNA form, the CDR3 reads TGTGCCAGCAGTGAAAGTGGGGGCTTTAATTCACCCCTCCACTTT.

In this sample, this clone turned up a few times. The chain combines TRBV9 with TRBJ1-6; no firm D call. Deletions cut 3 bases from V and 2 bases from J, with 12 bases between. Germline CDR1 and CDR2: SGDLS and YYNGEE. The length of the CDR3 is 16 residues. CDR3 loop: CASSATDVPYNSPLHF. The CDR3 nucleotides read TGTGCCAGCAGCGCTACAGACGTCCCCTATAATTCACCCCTCCACTTT.

The V call is TRBV2, the J call TRBJ2-1, with TRBD1 matching over 7 bases. V lost 6 bases to trimming and J lost 6 bases; unmatched junction nucleotides: 11. Germline CDR1 and CDR2: SNHLY and FYNNEI. The CDR3 is made up of 15 amino acids. In DNA, the CDR3 is TGTGCCAGCAGGGACCGGGACAGCGGTCGCAATGAGCAGTTCTTC. Amino acids: CASRDRDSGRNEQFF.

This chain links TRBV5-1 with TRBJ1-1; 8 bases map to TRBD1. V lost 3 bases, J lost 6 bases, and 7 bases stayed unmatched. This CDR3 is built from 14 residues. Germline-derived CDR1 and CDR2 are SGHRS and YFSETQ. The CDR3 loop reads CASSSPDRVSEAFF. The CDR3 DNA sequence: TGCGCCAGCAGCTCCCCGGACAGGGTCTCTGAAGCTTTCTTT.

This chain links TRBV18 with TRBJ2-5; D uncertain. Per germline, CDR1 KGHSH and CDR2 LQKENI. CDR3 length: 13 amino acids. V gave up 0 bases and J gave up 3 bases, with 5 bases separating them. This CDR3 reads CASSPPSEETQYF. The CDR3 DNA reads TGTGCCAGCTCACCACCCTCGGAAGAGACCCAGTACTTC.

J is TRBJ2-7 and V is TRBV28, with a weak D call TRBD2 (6 bases). The CDR3 sequence is 14 residues long. The V end lost 6 bases, the J end lost 7 bases, and 19 bases lay between the germline ends. The germline V gene has CDR1 MDHEN and CDR2 SYDVKM. CDR3 sequence reads: CASRALQLAREQYF. The CDR3 DNA reads as TGTGCCAGCAGAGCCCTTCAACTAGCCCGTGAGCAGTACTTC.

This clone appeared a few times. The chain couples TRBV7-4 to TRBJ2-3; the D is unclear. Germline assignment: CDR1 SGHVT and CDR2 SQSDAQ. Trimming stripped 5 bases from V and 8 bases from J, with 5 bases between. This CDR3 has 10 amino acids. Here the CDR3 DNA reads TGTGCCAGCAGCCTACTTACGCAGTATTTT. This sequence encodes CASSLLTQYF.

The rearrangement links TRBV14 to TRBJ2-3, with a weak D call TRBD2 (6 bases). The V and J ends lost 5 bases and 2 bases respectively, with 11 bases between them. CDR1 SGHDN and CDR2 FVKESK come from the germline V gene. The CDR3 spans 14 residues. The CDR3 sequence is CASSADYSTDTQYF. The CDR3 DNA sequence: TGTGCCAGCAGCGCGGACTATTCCACAGATACGCAGTATTTT.

This chain connects TRBV7-2 to TRBJ1-2, with TRBD1 identical over 9 bases. Germline loops: CDR1 SGHTA, CDR2 FQGNSA. This CDR3 is 15 amino acids long. Unmatched junction bases numbered 8, after V lost 4 bases and J lost 5 bases. CDR3 loop: CASSSPDRGSYGYTF. The CDR3 DNA reads TGTGCCAGCAGCTCACCGGACAGGGGATCATATGGCTACACCTTC.

The genes are TRBV28 and TRBJ2-7; perhaps TRBD1 as D (5 bases). The CDR3 is 14 amino acids. Trimming stripped 7 bases from V and 0 bases from J, with 13 bases between. The germline V gene encodes CDR1 MDHEN and CDR2 SYDVKM. CDR3 sequence: CASKQGFTSYEQYF. DNA for the CDR3: TGTGCCAGCAAGCAGGGATTTACCTCCTACGAGCAGTACTTC.

CDR3 in DNA: TGTGCCAGCCTTGGACAGGGGAGAACCGGGGAGCTGTTTTTT. Its translation is CASLGQGRTGELFF. The genes are TRBV5-6 and TRBJ2-2, with 9 bases lining up with TRBD1. Germline CDR1 and CDR2: SGHDT and YYEEEE. The CDR3 loop spans 14 amino acids. V trimming: 7 bases; J trimming: 5 bases; junction bases outside the gene matches: 6.